The 25 T cell receptor beta chains reported below all come from one sample, sequenced in a study of shared clonotypes between healthy human individuals. Clones were sequenced by immunoSEQ multiplex PCR, and TCRdb holds only the in-frame ones, with some missing. This sample has some 490,000 clones, with 78% found just once. The material sequenced was PBMCs. These receptors all come from a woman aged 40 to 49 in good health. Some clones in this sample may be carry-over from other donors' samples.

V and J are TRBV5-1 and TRBJ2-4, with TRBD1 as a possible D gene (6 bases). V lost 3 bases, J lost 0 bases, and 13 bases lay in between. Germline CDR1 and CDR2: SGHRS and YFSETQ. This CDR3 is 16 amino acids long. CDR3 nucleotides: TGCGCCAGCAGCTCCGGGACAATACTAGCCAAAAACATTCAGTACTTC. Translated, it gives CASSSGTILAKNIQYF.

V and J are TRBV5-1 and TRBJ1-1; the D gene is possibly TRBD1 (5 bases). CDR3 length: 17 residues. Trimming removed 7 bases at V and 0 bases at J, with 22 bases between. Germline-derived CDR1 and CDR2 are SGHRS and YFSETQ. Written as DNA, the CDR3 is TGCGCCAGCCAAAGGGCAATCAACAGGAAAATGAACACTGAAGCTTTCTTT. Translated, it gives CASQRAINRKMNTEAFF. The whole variable domain, filled in from reference TRBV5-1 and TRBJ1-1, reads KAGVTQTPRYLIKTRGQQVTLSCSPISGHRSVSWYQQTPGQGLQFLFEYFSETQRNKGNFPGRFSGRQFSNSRSEMNVSTLELGDSALYLCASQRAINRKMNTEAFFGQGTRLTVV.

The chain carries TRBV27 and TRBJ1-6; D is unclear. Trimming took off 3 bases at V and 7 bases at J, with 7 bases between the two ends. The CDR3 is 13 residues long. The germline gives CDR1 MNHEY, CDR2 SMNVEV (reference sequence). In DNA form, the CDR3 reads TGTGCCAGCAGTTTTAGGTTCAATTCACCCCTCCACTTT. This encodes CASSFRFNSPLHF.

V gene TRBV28 combines with J gene TRBJ2-5; 7 positions match TRBD2. TRBJ2-7 explains the end of the DNA better; the J call may be wrong. CDR1 and CDR2 from the germline V gene are MDHEN and SYDVKM. The CDR3 totals 15 residues. The CDR3: CASSSPGASGNEQYF. For the CDR3, the DNA is TGTGCCAGCAGTTCCCCCGGGGCTAGCGGTAACGAGCAGTACTTC.

In DNA form, the CDR3 reads TGTGCCAGCTCACCAACGGGGCCGGACACTGAAGCTTTCTTT. This sequence encodes CASSPTGPDTEAFF. This chain uses TRBV18 with TRBJ1-1, with D perhaps matching TRBD1 (5 bases). Germline V gene sequence: CDR1 KGHSH, CDR2 LQKENI. The germline V and J ends were trimmed by 2 bases and 3 bases, with 10 bases remaining between them. CDR3 length equals 14 residues.

This clone is a singleton in its sample. This rearrangement joins TRBV11-1 to TRBJ2-1, with D uncertain. CDR3 size: 12 residues. The germline V gene has CDR1 SGHAT and CDR2 FQDESV (reference sequence). V was shortened by 0 bases and J by 6 bases, with 3 bases between the two germline ends. CDR3 protein: CASSLAGNEQFF. For the CDR3, the DNA is TGTGCCAGCAGCTTAGCAGGCAATGAGCAGTTCTTC.

Details on this clone: One base away lies a much larger clone, so this may be a sequencing read error. Other DNA sequences in this specimen translate into the identical CDR3. The rearrangement uses TRBV25-1 and TRBJ1-6; TRBD1 matches at 10 bases. The trim removed 6 bases at V and 4 bases at J, leaving 6 bases unmatched. This CDR3 is 16 amino acids long. The germline gives CDR1 MGHDK, CDR2 SYGVNS. The CDR3 DNA is TGTGCCAGCAGCGAAAAGGGACAGGGGTATAATTCACCCCTCCACTTT. It translates to CASSEKGQGYNSPLHF.

This chain links TRBV6-6 with TRBJ2-1, with 7 bases aligning to TRBD1. V lost 6 bases to trimming and J lost 9 bases; unmatched junction nucleotides: 8. Germline CDR1 reads MNHNY; CDR2 reads SVGAGI (reference sequence). The CDR3 extends over 13 amino acids. The CDR3 loop is CASSPGTDSEQFF. The CDR3, as DNA: TGTGCCAGCAGCCCTGGGACAGATAGTGAGCAGTTCTTC.

The chain carries TRBV6-1 and TRBJ1-1, with unresolved D. The CDR3 length is 13 residues. V was trimmed by 0 bases and J by 5 bases, leaving 7 bases between them. CDR1 and CDR2 (germline): MNHNS, SASEGT. As DNA, the CDR3 is TGTGCCAGCAGTGAAGCGCGTTCGACTGAAGCTTTCTTT. It is translated as CASSEARSTEAFF.

The V and J genes are TRBV21-1 and TRBJ2-5. Near its end, the DNA agrees better with TRBJ2-7, so the J call may be wrong. TRBV21-1 is an annotated pseudogene. CDR3 length: 13 residues. CDR3 coding DNA: TGTGCCAGCACGGTCCAGCCCATGCCCGAGCAGTACTTC. This sequence encodes CASTVQPMPEQYF.

This chain links TRBV5-6 with TRBJ2-1, with 7 bases lining up with TRBD2. The CDR3 totals 15 residues. Trimming at V came to 1 base and at J to 4 bases, leaving 5 bases not matched to a gene. Germline V gene lookup returns CDR1 SGHDT and CDR2 YYEEEE. CDR3 nucleotides: TGTGCCAGCAGCTTGAGGGAGGGCCAATACAATGAGCAGTTCTTC. Translation: CASSLREGQYNEQFF.

The rearrangement uses TRBV25-1 and TRBJ1-6, with D unresolved. Trimming shortened V by 3 bases and J by 14 bases, and 8 bases separated the two germline ends. Germline V gene lookup returns CDR1 MGHDK and CDR2 SYGVNS. The CDR3 extends over 11 amino acids. CDR3 protein: CASSDPLTLHF. The CDR3 nucleotides are TGTGCCAGCAGTGATCCCTTGACCCTCCACTTT.

The chain is built from TRBV27 and TRBJ2-1; TRBD2 aligns across 8 bases. J was trimmed by 6 bases and V by 0 bases; bases with no gene match: 7. Per the germline V gene, CDR1 is MNHEY and CDR2 is SMNVEV (reference sequence). The CDR3 is 16 amino acids. DNA of the CDR3: TGTGCCAGCAGTTTATCGACCAGCGGGAGTTCCAATGAGCAGTTCTTC. Translated, it gives CASSLSTSGSSNEQFF.

This chain links TRBV2 with TRBJ1-1; a weak D match, TRBD1 (5 bases). Germline V lookup: CDR1 SNHLY, CDR2 FYNNEI. The germline V and J ends were trimmed by 6 bases and 1 base, with 12 bases remaining between them. The CDR3 length is 14 residues. CDR3 amino acids: CASSEAGGNTEAFF. CDR3 bases: TGTGCCAGCAGCGAGGCCGGGGGGAACACTGAAGCTTTCTTT.

About this clone: Different DNA sequences within this sample yield the same CDR3. V and J are TRBV18 and TRBJ2-1; D might be TRBD1 (5 bases). CDR1 is KGHSH, CDR2 LQKENI, per germline. The CDR3 totals 12 residues. Trimming removed 6 bases at V and 9 bases at J, with 12 bases between. Written as DNA, the CDR3 is TGTGCCAGCTCGCCTGACAGTCGTGAGCAGTTCTTC. Translation: CASSPDSREQFF.

The chain carries TRBV7-2 and TRBJ1-1, with unresolved D. With 4 bases removed from V and 7 bases from J, the gap between germline ends came to 10 bases. Germline V gene lookup returns CDR1 SGHTA and CDR2 FQGNSA. CDR3 length: 12 residues. CDR3 nucleotides: TGTGCCAGCAGCTCACAGCGTTATGAAGCTTTCTTT. Amino acids: CASSSQRYEAFF.

The rearrangement joins TRBV28 to TRBJ2-3; no clear D. Trimming took off 3 bases at V and 0 bases at J, with 7 bases between the two ends. Germline V gene data show CDR1 as MDHEN and CDR2 as SYDVKM. CDR3 length equals 14 residues. CDR3 protein: CASSFGDSTDTQYF. CDR3 DNA sequence: TGTGCCAGCAGTTTTGGGGATAGCACAGATACGCAGTATTTT.

Turning to this clone: This CDR3 is also generated by other DNA sequences in the sample. CDR3 sequence reads: CASSLRPYEQYF. In DNA form, the CDR3 reads TGTGCCAGCAGTCTACGACCCTACGAGCAGTACTTC. This rearrangement joins TRBV28 to TRBJ2-7; D unclear. Germline V gene data show CDR1 as MDHEN and CDR2 as SYDVKM. Trimming took off 5 bases at V and 2 bases at J, with 7 bases between the two ends. This CDR3 is 12 amino acids long.

This chain uses TRBV29-1 with TRBJ1-1; TRBD1 aligns across 9 bases. CDR3 length: 13 residues. Germline CDR1 and CDR2: SQVTM and ANQGSEA. Losses at the gene ends were 5 bases for V and 3 bases for J; bases not matched to a gene: 4. The CDR3 spells CSVSTGGHTEAFF. The DNA for the CDR3 is TGCAGCGTTTCGACAGGGGGGCACACTGAAGCTTTCTTT.

The chain has TRBV18 and TRBJ2-7, with D maybe TRBD1 (6 bases). This CDR3 region has 16 residues. V was clipped by 3 bases and J by 0 bases, with 15 bases between them. Germline-derived CDR1 and CDR2 are KGHSH and LQKENI. As DNA, the CDR3 is TGTGCCAGCTCACCTGCCAGGGGTACAAGCTCCTACGAGCAGTACTTC. Its translation: CASSPARGTSSYEQYF.

Only one count was recorded for this clone. J is TRBJ2-5 and V is TRBV5-1, with D perhaps matching TRBD2 (5 bases). V was pared by 4 bases and J by 4 bases, with 11 bases between. The germline V gene has CDR1 SGHRS and CDR2 YFSETQ. The CDR3 covers 13 residues. For the CDR3, the DNA is TGCGCCAGCAGCCCCGGACTGCTAGAGACCCAGTACTTC. The encoded protein is CASSPGLLETQYF.

This chain uses TRBV7-2 with TRBJ2-5; TRBD2 matches 7 bases. This CDR3 is built from 15 residues. CDR1 and CDR2 from the germline V gene are SGHTA and FQGNSA. The V segment lost 3 bases and the J segment 4 bases; nucleotides outside the gene matches: 8. Here the CDR3 reads CASSFAGDPAETQYF. The CDR3 DNA reads as TGTGCCAGCAGCTTCGCGGGGGATCCGGCAGAGACCCAGTACTTC.

The V gene is TRBV11-2, the J gene TRBJ2-3; TRBD1 matches 10 bases. The germline V gene has CDR1 SGHAT and CDR2 FQNNGV. CDR3 length: 16 amino acids. The V and J ends lost 5 bases and 2 bases, in that order; junction bases with no gene match: 7. The CDR3 sequence: CASSPRTGGNTDTQYF. CDR3 DNA sequence: TGTGCCAGCAGCCCTCGGACAGGGGGGAACACAGATACGCAGTATTTT.

In the case of this clone: One end of the junction varies from germline; a read error may be responsible. The chain recombines TRBV5-1 with TRBJ2-3; D is uncertain. This CDR3 comprises 13 residues. The germline V gene has CDR1 SGHRS and CDR2 YFSETQ. The CDR3 nucleotides are TGCGCTAGCAGCTTGGCGGCAGCCGATACGCAGTATTTT. Translating gives CASSLAAADTQYF.

The sample holds one count of this clone. The CDR3, as DNA: TGTGCCAGTAGTATGTCGTACCAAGAGACCCAGTACTTC. Translating gives CASSMSYQETQYF. This chain joins TRBV19 and TRBJ2-5; no firm D call. CDR1 is LNHDA and CDR2 is SQIVND in the germline V gene (reference sequence). Trimming shortened V by 3 bases and J by 0 bases, and 5 bases separated the two germline ends. The CDR3 has 13 amino acids.